The 9 T cell receptor beta chains listed next were all sequenced from one sample in a study of T cells in Graves' hyperthyroidism and ophthalmopathy. The investigators amplified TCR beta CDR3 regions from RNA transcripts. The HTBI primer set drove a first-round RT-PCR of the TCR CDR3. TCRdb re-called the multiplex PCR reads through MiXCR, storing one row per CDR3 protein. The table has some 510,000 distinct CDR3 sequences, roughly 46% seen once. Sequenced input: peripheral blood or thyroid tissue (not recorded which). These receptors originate from a woman aged 18-35 years with Graves' hyperthyroidism.

In this sample, this clonotype turned up many times. V is TRBV2 and J is TRBJ1-4; D is perhaps TRBD1 (5 bases). CDR1 SNHLY and CDR2 FYNNEI come from the germline V gene. Trimming stripped 2 bases from V and 6 bases from J, with 10 bases between. The CDR3 sequence is 14 residues long. CDR3 amino acids: CASSEQGWDEKLFF. The DNA of the CDR3 is TGTGCCAGCAGTGAACAGGGTTGGGATGAAAAACTGTTTTTT.

The table lists this clonotype with a count of one. This chain joins TRBV7-6 and TRBJ2-7; 15 bases map to TRBD2. This CDR3 is built from 16 residues. From germline, CDR1 is SGHVS and CDR2 FNYEAQ. Trimming took 7 bases from V and 2 from J; bases not matched to a gene: 6. The DNA for the CDR3 is TGTGCCAGCATCAGGACTAGCGGGAGGGCCACCTACGAGCAGTACTTC. Amino acid sequence: CASIRTSGRATYEQYF. Supplemented by reference TRBV7-6 and TRBJ2-7, the full variable domain reads GAGVSQSPRYKVTKRGQDVALRCDPISGHVSLYWYRQALGQGPEFLTYFNYEAQQDKSGLPNDRFSAERPEGSISTLTIQRTEQRDSAMYRCASIRTSGRATYEQYFGPGTRLTVT.

The CDR3 loop reads CASSYAYRVGANVLTF. The CDR3 coding sequence is TGTGCCAGCAGTTACGCGTACAGGGTTGGGGCCAACGTCCTGACTTTC. The V call is TRBV9, the J call TRBJ2-6; a weak D match, TRBD1 (6 bases). This CDR3 region has 16 residues. CDR1 SGDLS and CDR2 YYNGEE come from the germline V gene. Trimming shortened V by 5 bases and J by 3 bases, and 15 bases separated the two germline ends.

The rearrangement uses TRBV24-1 and TRBJ1-4; 11 nucleotides align to TRBD1. From germline, CDR1 is KGHDR and CDR2 SFDVKD. After removal of 3 bases from V and 11 bases from J, the junction contained 10 bases not matched to a gene. The CDR3 is 16 residues long. The CDR3 is CATSDRTGGTEGKLFF. CDR3 DNA: TGTGCCACCAGTGATCGGACAGGGGGCACGGAAGGGAAACTGTTTTTT.

This rearrangement joins TRBV20-1 to TRBJ1-4; a possible D gene is TRBD1 (6 bases). CDR1 is DFQATT and CDR2 is SNEGSKA in the germline V gene (reference sequence). V was pared by 3 bases and J by 5 bases, with 13 bases between. The CDR3 spans 14 residues. CDR3 residues: CSARKQGVNEKLFF. The CDR3 nucleotides are TGCAGTGCTAGGAAACAGGGTGTCAATGAAAAACTGTTTTTT.

The J gene is TRBJ1-1, the V gene TRBV25-1; maybe TRBD1 (5 bases). Germline CDR1 is MGHDK and CDR2 is SYGVNS. CDR3 length: 12 residues. Trimming took 6 bases from V and 10 from J, leaving 15 bases between them. The CDR3 DNA is TGTGCCAGCAGCCTAGCTGGGGGGACAGCTTTCTTT. Protein sequence: CASSLAGGTAFF.

The CDR3 reads CASGLAAYNEQFF. The CDR3 DNA reads TGTGCCTCAGGACTAGCGGCCTACAATGAGCAGTTCTTC. The chain recombines TRBV10-3 with TRBJ2-7, with 10 bases that match TRBD2. Near its end, the DNA agrees better with TRBJ2-1, so the J call may be wrong. Looked up from germline, CDR1 is ENHRY and CDR2 is SYGVKD. This CDR3 has 13 amino acids.

This clonotype was picked up many times. J is TRBJ1-3 and V is TRBV2; D is perhaps TRBD1 (6 bases). Germline assignment: CDR1 SNHLY and CDR2 FYNNEI. V lost 6 bases to trimming and J lost 9 bases, with 15 bases between them. This CDR3 contains 13 residues. The CDR3 sequence: CASSGQSFGTIYF. The CDR3 DNA follows: TGTGCCAGCAGCGGACAGTCCTTTGGCACCATATATTTT. Full variable domain (outside the CDR3, taken from reference TRBV2 and TRBJ1-3): EPEVTQTPSHQVTQMGQEVILRCVPISNHLYFYWYRQILGQKVEFLVSFYNNEISEKSEIFDDQFSVERPDGSNFTLKIRSTKLEDSAMYFCASSGQSFGTIYFGEGSWLTVV.

This clonotype was detected ten times or more. The genes are TRBV5-1 and TRBJ2-7; D ambiguous. Deletions cut 4 bases from V and 3 bases from J, with 5 bases between. Per germline, CDR1 SGHRS and CDR2 YFSETQ. The CDR3 extends over 11 amino acids. The CDR3 DNA sequence: TGCGCCAGCAGCATGGACTACGAGCAGTACTTC. Amino acids: CASSMDYEQYF.